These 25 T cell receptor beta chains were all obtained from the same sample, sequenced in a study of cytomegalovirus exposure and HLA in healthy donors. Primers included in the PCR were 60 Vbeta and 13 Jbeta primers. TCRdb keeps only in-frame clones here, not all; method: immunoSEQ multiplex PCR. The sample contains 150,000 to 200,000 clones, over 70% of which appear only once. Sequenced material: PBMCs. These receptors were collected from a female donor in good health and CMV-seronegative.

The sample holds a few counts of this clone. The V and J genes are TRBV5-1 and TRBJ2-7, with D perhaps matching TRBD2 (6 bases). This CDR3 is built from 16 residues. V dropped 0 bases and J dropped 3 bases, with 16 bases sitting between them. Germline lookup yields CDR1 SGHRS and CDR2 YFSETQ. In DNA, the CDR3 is TGCGCCAGCAGCTTGGTCGCGGGGATCCCGATCTACGAGCAGTACTTC. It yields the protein CASSLVAGIPIYEQYF.

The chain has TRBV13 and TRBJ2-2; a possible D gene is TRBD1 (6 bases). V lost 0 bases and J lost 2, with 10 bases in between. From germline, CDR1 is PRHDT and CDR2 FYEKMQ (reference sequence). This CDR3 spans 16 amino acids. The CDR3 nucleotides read TGTGCCAGCAGCTTAGGGGGGGCCCTTAACACCGGGGAGCTGTTTTTT. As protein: CASSLGGALNTGELFF.

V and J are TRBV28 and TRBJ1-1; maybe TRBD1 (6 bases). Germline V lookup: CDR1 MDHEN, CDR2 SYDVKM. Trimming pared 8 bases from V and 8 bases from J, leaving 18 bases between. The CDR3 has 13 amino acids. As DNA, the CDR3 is TGTGCCAGCTCCTCTCACAGGGCGTGGGAAGCTTTCTTT. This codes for CASSSHRAWEAFF.

The CDR3 here is CASSLASGTRGANVLTF. Here the CDR3 DNA reads TGTGCCAGCAGCTTGGCCTCAGGCACCCGTGGGGCCAACGTCCTGACTTTC. The chain has TRBV5-6 and TRBJ2-6, with D hard to call. The CDR3 covers 17 residues. V lost 0 bases to trimming and J lost 3 bases, with 13 bases between them. Per the germline V gene, CDR1 is SGHDT and CDR2 is YYEEEE.

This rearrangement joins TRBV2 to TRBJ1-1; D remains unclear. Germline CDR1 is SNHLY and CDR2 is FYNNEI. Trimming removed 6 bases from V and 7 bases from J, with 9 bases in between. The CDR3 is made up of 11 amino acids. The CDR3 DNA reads TGTGCCAGCAGCCAGATAAATGAAGCTTTCTTT. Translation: CASSQINEAFF.

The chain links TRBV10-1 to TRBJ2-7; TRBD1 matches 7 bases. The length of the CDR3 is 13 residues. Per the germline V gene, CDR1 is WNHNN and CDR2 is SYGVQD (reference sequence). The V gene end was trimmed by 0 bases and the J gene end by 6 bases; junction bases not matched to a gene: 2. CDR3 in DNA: TGCGCCAGCAGTGAGTCCACAGGGGTCGAGCAGTACTTC. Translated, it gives CASSESTGVEQYF.

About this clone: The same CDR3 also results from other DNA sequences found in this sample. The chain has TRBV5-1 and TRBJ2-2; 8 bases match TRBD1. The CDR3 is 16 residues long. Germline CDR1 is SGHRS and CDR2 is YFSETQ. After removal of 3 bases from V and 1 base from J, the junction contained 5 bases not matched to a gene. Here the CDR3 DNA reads TGCGCCAGCAGCTGGACCGGGACAGGGAACACCGGGGAGCTGTTTTTT. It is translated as CASSWTGTGNTGELFF.

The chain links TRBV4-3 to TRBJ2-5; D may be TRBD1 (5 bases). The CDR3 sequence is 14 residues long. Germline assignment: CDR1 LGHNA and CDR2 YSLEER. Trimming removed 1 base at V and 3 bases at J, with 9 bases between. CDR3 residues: CASSQGVREETQYF. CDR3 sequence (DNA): TGCGCCAGCAGCCAAGGAGTCAGGGAAGAGACCCAGTACTTC.

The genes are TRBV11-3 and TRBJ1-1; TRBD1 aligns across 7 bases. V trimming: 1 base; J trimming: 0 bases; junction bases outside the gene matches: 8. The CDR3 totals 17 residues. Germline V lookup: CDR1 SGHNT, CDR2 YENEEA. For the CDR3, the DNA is TGTGCCAGCAGCTTAGGTTCCCCGGGACAGATGAACACTGAAGCTTTCTTT. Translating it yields CASSLGSPGQMNTEAFF.

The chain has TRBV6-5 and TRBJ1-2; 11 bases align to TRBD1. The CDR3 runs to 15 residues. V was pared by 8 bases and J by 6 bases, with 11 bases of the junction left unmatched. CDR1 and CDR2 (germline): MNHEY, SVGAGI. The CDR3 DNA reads TGTGCCAGCTTCTCCGGGACGGGACAGGGGGATGGCTACACCTTC. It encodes CASFSGTGQGDGYTF.

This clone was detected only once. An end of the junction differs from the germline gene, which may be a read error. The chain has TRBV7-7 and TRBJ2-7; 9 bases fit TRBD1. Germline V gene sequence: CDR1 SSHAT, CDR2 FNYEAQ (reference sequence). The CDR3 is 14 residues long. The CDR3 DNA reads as TGTGCTAGCAGCTTACAGGACAGGGGTCACGAGCAGTACTTC. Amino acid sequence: CASSLQDRGHEQYF.

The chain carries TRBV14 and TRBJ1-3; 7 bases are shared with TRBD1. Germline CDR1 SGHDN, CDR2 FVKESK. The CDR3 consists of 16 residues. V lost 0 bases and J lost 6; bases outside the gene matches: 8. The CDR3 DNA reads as TGTGCCAGCAGCCAAGAAATTGGACAGGAGGAAAACACCATATATTTT. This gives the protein CASSQEIGQEENTIYF.

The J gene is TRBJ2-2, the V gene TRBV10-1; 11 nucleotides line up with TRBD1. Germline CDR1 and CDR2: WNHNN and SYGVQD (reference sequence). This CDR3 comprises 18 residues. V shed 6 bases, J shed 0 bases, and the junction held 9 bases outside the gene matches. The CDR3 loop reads CASSRTGGLAPNTGELFF. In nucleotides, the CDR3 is TGCGCCAGCAGCCGGACAGGGGGCCTGGCTCCGAACACCGGGGAGCTGTTTTTT.

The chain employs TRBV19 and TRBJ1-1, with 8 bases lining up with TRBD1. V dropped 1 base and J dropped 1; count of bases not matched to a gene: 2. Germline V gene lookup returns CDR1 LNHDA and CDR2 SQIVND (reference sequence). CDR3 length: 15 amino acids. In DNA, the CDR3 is TGTGCCAGTAGTATAGGGACAGGGCCGAACACTGAAGCTTTCTTT. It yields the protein CASSIGTGPNTEAFF.

CDR3 in DNA: TGTGCCAGCAGCTTGGGCCAGGGGAGCAATCAGCCCCAGCATTTT. It codes for CASSLGQGSNQPQHF. This chain joins TRBV5-6 and TRBJ1-5, with a weak D call TRBD1 (6 bases). V lost 0 bases, J lost 1 base, and 8 bases lay in between. CDR1 and CDR2 from the germline V gene are SGHDT and YYEEEE. This CDR3 is built from 15 residues.

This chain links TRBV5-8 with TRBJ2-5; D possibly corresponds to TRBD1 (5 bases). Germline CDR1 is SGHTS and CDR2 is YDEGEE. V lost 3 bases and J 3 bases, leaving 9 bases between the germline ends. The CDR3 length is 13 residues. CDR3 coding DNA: TGTGCCAGCAGCTCCGACAGAAAAGAGACCCAGTACTTC. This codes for CASSSDRKETQYF.

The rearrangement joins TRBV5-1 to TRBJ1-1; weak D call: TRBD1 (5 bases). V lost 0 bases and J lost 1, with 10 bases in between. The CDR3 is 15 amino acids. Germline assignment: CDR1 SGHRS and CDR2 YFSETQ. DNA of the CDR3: TGCGCCAGCAGCTTGGACAGGCCAAAGAACACTGAAGCTTTCTTT. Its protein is CASSLDRPKNTEAFF.

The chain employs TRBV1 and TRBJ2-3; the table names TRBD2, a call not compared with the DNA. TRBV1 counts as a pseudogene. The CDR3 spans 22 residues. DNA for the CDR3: TGCACCAGCAGCCAAGATGGAATAATTAGCGGGAGGGTTATTGGTAGAACAGATACGCAGTATTTT. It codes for CTSSQDGIISGRVIGRTDTQYF.

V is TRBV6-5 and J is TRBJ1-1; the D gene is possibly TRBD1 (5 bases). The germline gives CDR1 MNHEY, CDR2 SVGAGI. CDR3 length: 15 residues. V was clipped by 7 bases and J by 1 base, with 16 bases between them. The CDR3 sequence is CASTPFQGGNTEAFF. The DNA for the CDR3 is TGTGCCAGCACCCCCTTTCAGGGAGGGAACACTGAAGCTTTCTTT.

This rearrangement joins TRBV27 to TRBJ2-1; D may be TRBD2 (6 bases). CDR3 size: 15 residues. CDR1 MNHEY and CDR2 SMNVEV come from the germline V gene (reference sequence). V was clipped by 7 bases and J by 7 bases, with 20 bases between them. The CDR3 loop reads CASTLLGEAKNEQFF. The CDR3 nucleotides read TGTGCCAGCACTCTCCTGGGGGAGGCTAAGAATGAGCAGTTCTTC.

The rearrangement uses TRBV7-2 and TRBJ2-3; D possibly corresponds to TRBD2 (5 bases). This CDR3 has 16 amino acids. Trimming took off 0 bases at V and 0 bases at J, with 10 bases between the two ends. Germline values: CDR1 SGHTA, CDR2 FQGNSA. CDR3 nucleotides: TGTGCCAGCAGCTTAGCGCCCCGCGGGAGCACAGATACGCAGTATTTT. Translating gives CASSLAPRGSTDTQYF.

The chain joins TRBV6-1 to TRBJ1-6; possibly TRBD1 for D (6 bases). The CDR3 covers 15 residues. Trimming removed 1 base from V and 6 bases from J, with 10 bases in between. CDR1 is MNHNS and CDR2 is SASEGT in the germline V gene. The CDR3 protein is CASSEETGVNSPLHF. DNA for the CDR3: TGTGCCAGCAGTGAAGAGACAGGAGTTAATTCACCCCTCCACTTT.

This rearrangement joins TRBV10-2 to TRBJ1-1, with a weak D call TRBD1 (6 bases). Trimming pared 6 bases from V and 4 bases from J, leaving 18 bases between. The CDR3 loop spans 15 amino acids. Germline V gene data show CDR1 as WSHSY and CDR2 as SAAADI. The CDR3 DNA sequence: TGCGCCAGCAGATCGCCGAGCAGGGGTTCCACTGAAGCTTTCTTT. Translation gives CASRSPSRGSTEAFF.

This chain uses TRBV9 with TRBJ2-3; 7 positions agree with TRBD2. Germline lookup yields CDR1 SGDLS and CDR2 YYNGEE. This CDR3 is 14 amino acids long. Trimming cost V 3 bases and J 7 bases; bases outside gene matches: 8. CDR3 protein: CASSETSMGNTQYF. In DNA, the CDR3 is TGTGCCAGCAGCGAGACTAGCATGGGAAATACGCAGTATTTT. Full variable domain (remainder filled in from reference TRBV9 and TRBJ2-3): DSGVTQTPKHLITATGQRVTLRCSPRSGDLSVYWYQQSLDQGLQFLIQYYNGEERAKGNILERFSAQQFPDLHSELNLSSLELGDSALYFCASSETSMGNTQYFGPGTRLTVL.

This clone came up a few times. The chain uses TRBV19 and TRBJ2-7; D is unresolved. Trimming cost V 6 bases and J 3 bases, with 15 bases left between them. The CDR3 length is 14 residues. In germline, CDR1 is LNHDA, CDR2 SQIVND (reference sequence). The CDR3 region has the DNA TGTGCCAGTAGAGCCGGCACAGTGAACTACGAGCAGTACTTC. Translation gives CASRAGTVNYEQYF.